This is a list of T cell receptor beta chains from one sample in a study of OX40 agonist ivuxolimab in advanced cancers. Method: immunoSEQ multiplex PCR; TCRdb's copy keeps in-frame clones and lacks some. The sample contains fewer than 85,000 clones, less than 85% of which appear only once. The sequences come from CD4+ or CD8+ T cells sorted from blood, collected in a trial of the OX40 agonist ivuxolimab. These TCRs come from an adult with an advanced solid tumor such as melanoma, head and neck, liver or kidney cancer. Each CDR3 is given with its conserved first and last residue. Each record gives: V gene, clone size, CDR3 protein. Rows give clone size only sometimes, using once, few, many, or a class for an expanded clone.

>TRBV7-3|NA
CASSRMDAGELFF
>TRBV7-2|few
CASSFDSWEPEQYF
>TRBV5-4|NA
CASSTSWTGGKNIQYF
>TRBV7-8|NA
CASSLWREPFNSPLHF
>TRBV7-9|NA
CASSGGSWGETQYF
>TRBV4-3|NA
CASSSRQGSYEQYF
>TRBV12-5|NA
CASGLIPGFTEAFF
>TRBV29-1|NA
CSVGGGSGTAGREQYF
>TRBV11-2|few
CASSLSGSTDTQYF
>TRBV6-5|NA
CASSSTSGDLDTQYF
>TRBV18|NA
CASSPSRGQGYGYTF
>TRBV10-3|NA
CAISAQTGNQPQHF
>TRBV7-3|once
CASSLFRTGGLETQYF
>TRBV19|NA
CASRPGQPSNQPQHF